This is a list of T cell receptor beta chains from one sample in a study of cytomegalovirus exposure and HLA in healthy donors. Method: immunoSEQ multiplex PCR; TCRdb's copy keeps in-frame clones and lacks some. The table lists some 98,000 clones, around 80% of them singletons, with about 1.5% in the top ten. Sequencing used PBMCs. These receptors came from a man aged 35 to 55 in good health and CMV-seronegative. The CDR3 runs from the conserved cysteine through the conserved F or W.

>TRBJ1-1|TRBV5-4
CATRDKVNTEAFF
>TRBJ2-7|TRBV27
CASSPQGVSYEQYF
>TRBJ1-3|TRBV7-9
CSSSLGDRTAGNTIYF
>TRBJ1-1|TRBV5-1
CASNQQGIGNTEAFF
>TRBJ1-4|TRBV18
CASSPGDRGWNEKLFF
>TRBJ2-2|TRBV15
CATSRGQGALNTGELFF
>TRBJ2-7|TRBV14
CASSQGLAGLYEQYF
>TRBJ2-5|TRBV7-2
CASSLREGLPQETQYF
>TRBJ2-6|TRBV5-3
CARSFKQGAGANVLTF
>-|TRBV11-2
CASSLGTTTYEQYF